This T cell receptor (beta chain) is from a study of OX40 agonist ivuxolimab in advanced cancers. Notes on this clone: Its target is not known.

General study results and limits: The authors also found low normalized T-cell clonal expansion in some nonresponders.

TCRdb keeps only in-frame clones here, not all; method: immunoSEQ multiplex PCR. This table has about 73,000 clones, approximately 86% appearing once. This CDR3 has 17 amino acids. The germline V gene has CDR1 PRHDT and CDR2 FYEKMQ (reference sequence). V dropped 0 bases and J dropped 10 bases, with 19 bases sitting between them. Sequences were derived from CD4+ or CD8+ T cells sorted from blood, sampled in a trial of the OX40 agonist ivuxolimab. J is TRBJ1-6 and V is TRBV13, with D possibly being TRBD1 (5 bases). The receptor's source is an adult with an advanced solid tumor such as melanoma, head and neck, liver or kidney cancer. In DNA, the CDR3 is TGTGCCAGCAGCTTAGGAAGAATGGTGCGGGGGAGCTCACCCCTCCACTTT. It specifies CASSLGRMVRGSSPLHF.